Listed below are T cell receptor beta chains from one sample, sequenced in a study of cytomegalovirus exposure and HLA in healthy donors. Measured with immunoSEQ multiplex PCR; TCRdb has only the in-frame clones, and not every one. The table shows about 140,000 clones, with roughly 90% occurring only once. The specimen sequenced was PBMCs. The source of these receptors is a man aged 18 to 29 in good health and CMV-seronegative. CDR3s include the opening cysteine and the closing phenylalanine or tryptophan. A D gene is named only where the DNA matches it firmly. Clone size is not always given. Where it is, it says once, few, many or a class for expanded clones.

D gene	clone size	V gene	J gene	CDR3 protein	CDR3 DNA
.	.	TRBV7-7	TRBJ2-3	CASRRQSDTQYF	TGTGCCAGCAGAAGACAGTCAGATACGCAGTATTTT
.	.	TRBV9	TRBJ2-3	CASSVGKRLGTDTQYF	TGTGCCAGCAGCGTAGGTAAGCGGCTGGGCACAGATACGCAGTATTTT
.	.	TRBV6-5	TRBJ2-2	CASRKEWGDTGELFF	TGTGCCAGCCGCAAAGAGTGGGGGGACACCGGGGAGCTGTTTTTT
.	.	TRBV11-2	TRBJ2-7	CASSEPVRGSYEQYF	TGTGCCAGCAGCGAGCCTGTGCGGGGCTCCTACGAGCAGTACTTC
.	once	TRBV29-1	TRBJ1-3	CSALRRDSGNTIYF	TGCAGCGCCCTAAGACGGGACTCTGGAAACACCATATATTTT
.	.	TRBV6-5	TRBJ1-4	CASSRSGSTNEKLFF	TGTGCCAGCAGCAGGTCGGGGTCAACTAATGAAAAACTGTTTTTT
TRBD2	.	TRBV6-7	TRBJ2-3	CASGLGGAIGTDTQYF	TGTGCCTCAGGTCTCGGGGGGGCTATCGGCACAGATACGCAGTATTTT
TRBD2	many	TRBV6-4	TRBJ2-3	CASSASGGADTQYF	TGTGCCAGCAGTGCTAGCGGGGGGGCAGATACGCAGTATTTT
TRBD1	.	TRBV6-5	TRBJ1-6	CASSYSTGEVSPLHF	TGTGCCAGCAGTTACTCGACAGGGGAGGTTTCACCCCTCCACTTT
.	.	TRBV6-5	TRBJ1-3	CASRLTPSGNTIYF	TGTGCCAGCCGACTGACCCCCTCTGGAAACACCATATATTTT
TRBD2	.	TRBV6-5	TRBJ2-1	CASSWGASGRYEQFF	TGTGCCAGCAGTTGGGGGGCTAGCGGGAGGTATGAGCAGTTCTTC
.	.	TRBV5-1	TRBJ1-5	CASRQTMGSNQPQHF	TGCGCCAGCAGACAGACAATGGGTAGCAATCAGCCCCAGCATTTT
TRBD1	.	TRBV7-2	TRBJ1-2	CASSTWTGRGYGYTF	TGTGCCAGCAGCACATGGACAGGCAGGGGCTATGGCTACACCTTC
TRBD2	.	TRBV4-3	TRBJ2-7	CASSQYSAGGPGHEQYF	TGCGCCAGCAGCCAATATAGCGCGGGAGGGCCGGGCCACGAGCAGTACTTC
TRBD1	.	TRBV6-5	TRBJ2-7	CASKFQGVSDEQYF	TGTGCCAGCAAGTTCCAGGGGGTGAGCGACGAGCAGTACTTC
TRBD1	.	TRBV29-1	TRBJ2-1	CSVSGSYGQGDNEQFF	TGCAGCGTATCAGGATCCTACGGACAGGGGGACAATGAGCAGTTCTTC
.	.	TRBV19	TRBJ1-1	CASSIETRPGTEAFF	TGTGCCAGTAGTATAGAGACCAGGCCTGGCACTGAAGCTTTCTTT
.	.	TRBV5-1	TRBJ1-1	CASSLDPGMNTEAFF	TGCGCCAGCAGCTTGGATCCAGGCATGAACACTGAAGCTTTCTTT
.	.	TRBV28	TRBJ2-7	CASSLAQKTYEQYF	TGTGCCAGCAGTTTGGCTCAGAAAACCTACGAGCAGTACTTC
TRBD1	once	TRBV5-6	TRBJ1-3	CASSLGTGTRGNTIYF	TGTGCCAGCAGCTTAGGGACAGGGACGAGGGGAAACACCATATATTTT
TRBD2	.	TRBV28	TRBJ2-3	CASSFPGLAGDTQYF	TGTGCCAGCAGTTTTCCTGGACTAGCGGGCGATACGCAGTATTTT
.	.	TRBV11-2	TRBJ1-1	CASSLAPLGDGAFF	TGTGCCAGCAGCTTAGCCCCTCTCGGGGATGGAGCTTTCTTT
TRBD2	.	TRBV4-3	TRBJ2-7	CASSQARASGYEQYF	TGCGCCAGCAGCCAAGCGCGGGCTAGCGGCTACGAGCAGTACTTC